The T cell receptor beta chain described here comes from a study of blood T cell repertoires in COVID-19. Study at large: COVID-19 samples, acute and convalescent, were from the United States, Italy and Spain.

Original processing notes: Cell counts per sample came from amplifying reference gene primers. Sequencing was performed with immunoSEQ multiplex PCR; in TCRdb, only in-frame clones are kept and a portion is missing. That table gives V, J and clone size, and the DNA gave D and trimming. The data show a few hundred thousand clones, about nine tenths seen once. The CDR3 has 14 amino acids. The V segment lost 2 bases and the J segment 4 bases; nucleotides outside the gene matches: 7. The germline V gene has CDR1 SQVTM and CDR2 ANQGSEA. The age range of participants was 18 to 89 years, with residence in around 22 US areas. Donors in Cohort 3 who had recovered were those with two negative PCRs, healthcare professional clearance, or resolution of their symptoms.

The sequence derives from a man aged 25-40 years who had recovered from COVID-19. The chain uses TRBV29-1 and TRBJ1-1; TRBD1 matches 7 bases. Material: PBMCs or T cells enriched from blood (not recorded which). The CDR3 loop reads CSVENRQGTTEAFF. In DNA, the CDR3 is TGCAGCGTTGAAAATAGACAGGGAACCACTGAAGCTTTCTTT.